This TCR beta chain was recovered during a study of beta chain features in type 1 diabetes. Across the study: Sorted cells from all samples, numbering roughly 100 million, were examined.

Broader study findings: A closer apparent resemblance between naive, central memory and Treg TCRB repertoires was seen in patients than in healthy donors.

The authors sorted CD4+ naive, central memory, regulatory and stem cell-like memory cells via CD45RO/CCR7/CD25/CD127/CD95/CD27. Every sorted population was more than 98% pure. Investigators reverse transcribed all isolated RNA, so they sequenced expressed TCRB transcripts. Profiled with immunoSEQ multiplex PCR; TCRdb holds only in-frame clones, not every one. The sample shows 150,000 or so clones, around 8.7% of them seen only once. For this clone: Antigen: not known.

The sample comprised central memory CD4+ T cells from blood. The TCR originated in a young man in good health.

The CDR3 DNA reads as TGTGCCAGCAGCTTGGGGGTGGGGGCAACTGAAGCTTTCTTT. Its translation: CASSLGVGATEAFF. The rearrangement links TRBV7-2 to TRBJ1-1; the D gene is possibly TRBD1 (6 bases). V lost 3 bases and J 5 bases, leaving 13 bases between the germline ends. The germline CDR1 and CDR2 sequences are SGHTA and FQGNSA. The CDR3 is 14 residues long.